This T cell receptor beta chain was documented in a study of blood T cell repertoires in COVID-19. The overall study: Sites across the United States, Italy and Spain contributed samples from acute and convalescent COVID-19. PBMCs, B-cell-depleted T cells, or T cells provided the cDNA or gDNA that made up the material.

Source study methods: Cell counts per sample came from amplifying reference gene primers. Libraries were prepared by immunoSEQ multiplex PCR; TCRdb keeps only in-frame clonotypes and omits some of them. From that table come the V and J calls and clone size; the DNA was used to work out D and trimming. Among some 380,000 clones, around 87% were seen once, and the ten largest hold 6.5% to 7%. Sequenced input: peripheral blood. This clonotype was obtained from a man aged 18-30 years with active or convalescent COVID-19.

The CDR3 sequence is CASSLAPAARETGELFF. The CDR3, as DNA: TGCGCCAGCAGCTTGGCCCCCGCCGCACGGGAGACCGGGGAGCTGTTTTTT. The chain is built from TRBV5-1 and TRBJ2-2, with a weak D call TRBD2 (6 bases). CDR3 length: 17 residues. In germline, CDR1 is SGHRS, CDR2 YFSETQ. V shed 0 bases and J shed 5 bases, with 17 bases lying between them.